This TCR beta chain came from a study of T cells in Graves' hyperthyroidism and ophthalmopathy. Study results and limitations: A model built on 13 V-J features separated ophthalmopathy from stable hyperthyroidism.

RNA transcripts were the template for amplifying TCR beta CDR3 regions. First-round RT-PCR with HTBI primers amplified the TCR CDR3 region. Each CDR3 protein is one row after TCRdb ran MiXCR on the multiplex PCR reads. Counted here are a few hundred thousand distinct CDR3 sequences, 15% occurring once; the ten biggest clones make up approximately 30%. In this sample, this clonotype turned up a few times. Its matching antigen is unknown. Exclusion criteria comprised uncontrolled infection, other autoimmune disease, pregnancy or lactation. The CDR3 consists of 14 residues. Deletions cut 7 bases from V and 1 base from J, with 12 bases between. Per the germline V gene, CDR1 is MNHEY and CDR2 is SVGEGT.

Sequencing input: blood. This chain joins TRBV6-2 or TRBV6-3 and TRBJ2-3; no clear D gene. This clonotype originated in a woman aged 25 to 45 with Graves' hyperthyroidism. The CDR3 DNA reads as TGTGCCAGCAATACGGGCCTCGGCACAGATACGCAGTATTTT. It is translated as CASNTGLGTDTQYF.